One sample yielded the 9 T cell receptor beta chains listed below, sequenced in a study of T cells in Graves' hyperthyroidism and ophthalmopathy (dated by TCRdb to about 2019). Library preparation used multiplex PCR. The run used an Illumina HiSeq 2000. TCR beta CDR3 regions were amplified from RNA transcripts. A first-round RT-PCR of the TCR CDR3 used the HTBI primer set with the Qiagen OneStep RT-PCR kit. TCRdb itself trimmed the public reads at Q25 with fastp, ran MiXCR and retained productive beta chains. Entries are consolidated by CDR3 protein sequence, retaining the most common genes and DNA. The sample table holds 600,000 to 800,000 distinct CDR3 sequences, of which 35% were seen once. The ten largest clones take up approximately 31% of the sample. The material sequenced was blood. These receptor sequences come from a woman aged 40 to 50 with Graves' hyperthyroidism.

This sequence joins TRBV11-3 and TRBJ1-2; the D gene is possibly TRBD1 (6 bases). The germline V gene encodes CDR1 SGHNT and CDR2 YENEEA. CDR3 size: 14 residues. The V gene lost 5 bases and the J gene lost 5 bases, with 15 bases spanning the gap. The CDR3 reads CASSQGSGEYGYTF. The CDR3 region has the DNA TGTGCCAGCAGCCAAGGTTCAGGGGAGTATGGCTACACCTTC.

In this sample, this clonotype turned up many times. This chain connects TRBV29-1 to TRBJ1-6, with 9 bases identical to TRBD1. Germline assignment: CDR1 SQVTM and CDR2 ANQGSEA. The CDR3 length is 13 residues. The junction had 6 bases not matched to a gene; V was cut back by 5 bases and J by 10 bases. The CDR3 DNA sequence: TGCAGCGTTCGCAGGGACAGGGAGTCACCCCTCCACTTT. Translated: CSVRRDRESPLHF.

This clonotype was observed at least ten times. The rearrangement links TRBV6-5 to TRBJ1-6; tentatively, D is TRBD1 (5 bases). In germline, CDR1 is MNHEY, CDR2 SVGAGI. The CDR3 contains 17 residues. Trimming took 0 bases from V and 5 from J, leaving 14 bases between them. The CDR3 region has the DNA TGTGCCAGCAGTTACTCGAAGTCCAGGGAGAATAATTCACCCCTCCACTTT. It specifies CASSYSKSRENNSPLHF.

A few counts support this clonotype. This rearrangement joins TRBV7-9 to TRBJ2-2, with TRBD1 matching over 8 bases. Germline values: CDR1 SEHNR, CDR2 FQNEAQ (reference sequence). The V and J ends lost 5 bases and 6 bases, in that order; junction bases with no gene match: 8. CDR3 size: 15 residues. CDR3 DNA: TGTGCCAGCAGCCCGTGGACAGGGAAGGCCGGGGAGCTGTTTTTT. Translating gives CASSPWTGKAGELFF.

This clonotype was counted many times. The chain carries TRBV20-1 and TRBJ2-5; 7 nucleotides match TRBD2. This CDR3 is 14 amino acids long. With 0 bases clipped from V and 5 bases from J, the junction kept 6 bases outside the gene matches. In germline, CDR1 is DFQATT, CDR2 SNEGSKA (reference sequence). The CDR3 region has the DNA TGCAGTGCTAGAGATTGGGAGGGCGTGGAGACCCAGTACTTC. As protein: CSARDWEGVETQYF.

Points on this clonotype: It may be a read error: a sequence one base away is much more abundant. The V gene is TRBV5-1, the J gene TRBJ2-5; a weak D match, TRBD1 (6 bases). Germline assignment: CDR1 SGHRS and CDR2 YFSETQ. The CDR3 covers 15 residues. Deletions cut 5 bases from V and 5 bases from J, with 19 bases between. CDR3 DNA sequence: TGCGCCAGCAGTCCCGGGGCAGGGGCGTGGGAGACCCAGTACTTC. It specifies CASSPGAGAWETQYF.

This clonotype was seen ten or more times. V gene TRBV7-2 combines with J gene TRBJ2-5, with 7 bases fitting TRBD2. V shed 5 bases, J shed 2 bases, and the junction held 5 bases outside the gene matches. The CDR3 has 14 amino acids. The germline CDR1 and CDR2 sequences are SGHTA and FQGNSA. CDR3 in DNA: TGTGCCAGCAGCCCCCCTAGCGGTCAAGAGACCCAGTACTTC. Residues: CASSPPSGQETQYF.

The CDR3 loop is CSAPPWGGNEKLFF. The CDR3 DNA reads as TGCAGTGCTCCCCCCTGGGGAGGTAATGAAAAACTGTTTTTT. The chain carries TRBV20-1 and TRBJ1-4; D call uncertain. Per germline, CDR1 DFQATT and CDR2 SNEGSKA (reference sequence). V lost 5 bases to trimming and J lost 4 bases, with 14 bases between them. CDR3 length: 14 residues.

The rearrangement joins TRBV4-1 to TRBJ1-5; D is unclear. Trimming stripped 4 bases from V and 2 bases from J, with 12 bases between. Germline V CDR1 and CDR2: MGHRA, YSYEKL. The CDR3 length is 15 residues. Written as DNA, the CDR3 is TGCGCCAGCAGCCGTCTTGGGGTTGGCAATCAGCCCCAGCATTTT. This codes for CASSRLGVGNQPQHF.